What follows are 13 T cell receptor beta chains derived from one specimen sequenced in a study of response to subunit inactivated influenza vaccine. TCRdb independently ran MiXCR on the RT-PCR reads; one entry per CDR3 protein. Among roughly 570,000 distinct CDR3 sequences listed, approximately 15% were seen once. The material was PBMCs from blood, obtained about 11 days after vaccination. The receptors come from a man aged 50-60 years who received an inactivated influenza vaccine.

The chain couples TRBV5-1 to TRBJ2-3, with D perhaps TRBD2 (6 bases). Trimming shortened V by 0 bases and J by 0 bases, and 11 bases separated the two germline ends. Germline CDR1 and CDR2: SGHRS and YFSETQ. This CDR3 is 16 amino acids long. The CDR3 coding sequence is TGCGCCAGCAGCTTGGCGCTAGCGTCTAGCACAGATACGCAGTATTTT. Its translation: CASSLALASSTDTQYF.

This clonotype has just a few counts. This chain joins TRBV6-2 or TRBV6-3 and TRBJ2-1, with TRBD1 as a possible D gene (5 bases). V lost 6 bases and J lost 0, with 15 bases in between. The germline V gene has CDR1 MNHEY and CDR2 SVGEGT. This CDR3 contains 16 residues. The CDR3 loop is CASRESRGSSYNEQFF. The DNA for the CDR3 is TGTGCCAGCAGGGAATCTAGGGGAAGCTCCTACAATGAGCAGTTCTTC.

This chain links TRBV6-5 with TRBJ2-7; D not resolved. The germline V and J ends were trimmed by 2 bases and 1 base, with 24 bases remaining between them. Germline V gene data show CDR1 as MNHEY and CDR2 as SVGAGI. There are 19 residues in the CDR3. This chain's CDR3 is CASSYRSPGRHTVSYEQYF. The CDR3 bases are TGTGCCAGCAGTTACCGGTCCCCAGGACGGCACACCGTTTCCTACGAGCAGTACTTC.

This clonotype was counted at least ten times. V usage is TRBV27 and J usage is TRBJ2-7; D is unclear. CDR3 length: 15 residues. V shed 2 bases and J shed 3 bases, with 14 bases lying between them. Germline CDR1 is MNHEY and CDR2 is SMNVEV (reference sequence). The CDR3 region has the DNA TGTGCCAGCAGTTTAAATAGACCCCCAGGCTACGAGCAGTACTTC. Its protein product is CASSLNRPPGYEQYF.

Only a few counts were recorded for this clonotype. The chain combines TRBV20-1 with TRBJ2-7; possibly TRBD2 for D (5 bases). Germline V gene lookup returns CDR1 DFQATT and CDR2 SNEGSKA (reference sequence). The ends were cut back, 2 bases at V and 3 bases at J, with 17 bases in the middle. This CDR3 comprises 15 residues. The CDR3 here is CSARPLVTSIYEQYF. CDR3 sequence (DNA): TGCAGTGCTAGACCTCTAGTTACTAGTATCTACGAGCAGTACTTC.

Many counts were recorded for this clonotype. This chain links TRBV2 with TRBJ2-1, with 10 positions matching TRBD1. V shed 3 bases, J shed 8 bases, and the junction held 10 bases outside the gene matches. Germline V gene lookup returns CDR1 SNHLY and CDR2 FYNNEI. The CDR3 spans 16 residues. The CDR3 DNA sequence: TGTGCCAGCAGTGAGCCGGGACAGGGGCCCCTCCATGAGCAGTTCTTC. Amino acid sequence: CASSEPGQGPLHEQFF.

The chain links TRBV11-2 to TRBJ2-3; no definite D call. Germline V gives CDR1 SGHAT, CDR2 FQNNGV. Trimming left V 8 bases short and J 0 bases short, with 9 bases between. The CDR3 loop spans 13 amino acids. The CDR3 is CASRLPSTDTQYF. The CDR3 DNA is TGTGCCAGCCGCCTCCCTAGCACAGATACGCAGTATTTT. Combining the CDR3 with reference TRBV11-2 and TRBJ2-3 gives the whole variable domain EAGVAQSPRYKIIEKRQSVAFWCNPISGHATLYWYQQILGQGPKLLIQFQNNGVVDDSQLPKDRFSAERLKGVDSTLKIQPAKLEDSAVYLCASRLPSTDTQYFGPGTRLTVL.

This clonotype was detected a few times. The CDR3 region is CASSPGLAGGPGDTQYF. CDR3 coding DNA: TGCGCCAGCAGCCCGGGACTAGCGGGGGGGCCCGGAGATACGCAGTATTTT. The chain uses TRBV4-3 and TRBJ2-3; TRBD2 matches at 16 bases. The J segment lost 5 bases and the V segment lost 4 bases, leaving 6 bases of the junction unmatched. The CDR3 sequence is 17 residues long. The germline CDR1 and CDR2 sequences are LGHNA and YSLEER.

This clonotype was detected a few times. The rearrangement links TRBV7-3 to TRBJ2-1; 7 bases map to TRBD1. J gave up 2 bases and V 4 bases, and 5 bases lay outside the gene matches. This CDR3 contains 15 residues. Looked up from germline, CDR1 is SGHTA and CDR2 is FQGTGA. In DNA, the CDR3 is TGTGCCAGCAGCTCGACAGGGACACCCTACAATGAGCAGTTCTTC. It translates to CASSSTGTPYNEQFF.

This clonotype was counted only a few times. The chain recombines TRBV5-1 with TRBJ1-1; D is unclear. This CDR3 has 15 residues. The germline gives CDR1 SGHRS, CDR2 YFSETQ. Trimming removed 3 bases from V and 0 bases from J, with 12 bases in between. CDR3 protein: CASSYGRSLNTEAFF. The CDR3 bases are TGCGCCAGCAGCTATGGACGGTCGTTGAACACTGAAGCTTTCTTT.

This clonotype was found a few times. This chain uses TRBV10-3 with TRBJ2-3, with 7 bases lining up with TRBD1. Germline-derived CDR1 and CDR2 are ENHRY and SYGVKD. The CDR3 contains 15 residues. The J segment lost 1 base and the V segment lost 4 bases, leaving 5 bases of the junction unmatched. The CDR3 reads CAISGRGSGTDTQYF. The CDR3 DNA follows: TGTGCCATCAGTGGCAGGGGGAGCGGCACAGATACGCAGTATTTT.

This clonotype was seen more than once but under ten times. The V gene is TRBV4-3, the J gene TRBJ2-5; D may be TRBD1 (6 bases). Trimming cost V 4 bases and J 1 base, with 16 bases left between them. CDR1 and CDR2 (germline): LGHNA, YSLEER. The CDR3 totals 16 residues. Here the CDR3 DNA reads TGCGCCAGCAGCCGCTCACAGGGCCCAACCCAAGAGACCCAGTACTTC. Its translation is CASSRSQGPTQETQYF.

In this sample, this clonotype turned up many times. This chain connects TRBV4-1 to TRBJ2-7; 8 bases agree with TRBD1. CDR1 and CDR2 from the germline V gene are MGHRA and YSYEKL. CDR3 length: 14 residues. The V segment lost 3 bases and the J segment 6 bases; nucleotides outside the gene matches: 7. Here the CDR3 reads CASSQRDRISEQYF. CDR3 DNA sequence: TGCGCCAGCAGCCAGAGGGACAGGATTTCCGAGCAGTACTTC.